Shown below are 10 T cell receptor beta chains from a single sample sequenced in a study of blood T cells in healthy people across ages. Through a sample-barcoded 5' primer and a J-beta primer mix, a second PCR was run for roughly 7 to 11 cycles. Via MiXCR, TCRdb re-called the 5' RACE reads, giving one row per CDR3 protein. In the table there are some 1.5 million distinct CDR3 sequences, under 30% of which are singletons. Material: blood. These receptors were collected from a woman aged 25 to 39 in good health.

This clonotype was picked up many times. CDR3 protein: CASSVTESGANVLTF. CDR3 sequence (DNA): TGTGCCAGCAGCGTTACAGAATCTGGGGCCAACGTCCTGACTTTC. This chain connects TRBV6-5 to TRBJ2-6; D is unresolved. The CDR3 sequence is 15 residues long. Trimming removed 6 bases at V and 1 base at J, with 10 bases between. CDR1 MNHEY and CDR2 SVGAGI come from the germline V gene.

V is TRBV12-3 or TRBV12-4 and J is TRBJ1-1, with 9 nucleotides matching TRBD1. This CDR3 is built from 11 residues. Unmatched junction bases numbered 5, after V lost 5 bases and J lost 13 bases. The CDR3 loop reads CASSGDRVLFF. In DNA form, the CDR3 reads TGTGCCAGCAGTGGGGACAGGGTCCTTTTCTTT.

The chain couples TRBV2 to TRBJ1-5, with a possible D match to TRBD1 (5 bases). The CDR3 length is 14 residues. Germline CDR1 reads SNHLY; CDR2 reads FYNNEI. V was clipped by 5 bases and J by 9 bases, with 17 bases between them. The CDR3 loop reads CASSTDSFQGPQHF. CDR3 sequence (DNA): TGTGCCAGCAGTACTGACAGCTTCCAGGGGCCCCAGCATTTT.

This chain joins TRBV5-1 and TRBJ2-1, with D possibly being TRBD1 (6 bases). The end of the DNA is better explained by TRBJ2-7, so the J call may be wrong. From germline, CDR1 is SGHRS and CDR2 YFSETQ. This CDR3 has 18 residues. CDR3 nucleotides: TGCGCCAGCAGCTTGGTGCCCTTACAGGGAAGCTCCTACAATGAGCAGTACTTC. Its protein product is CASSLVPLQGSSYNEQYF.

This clonotype was found once. This sequence may be a read error, since a much larger clone differs from it by one base. V is TRBV29-1 and J is TRBJ2-5; possible D gene TRBD1, 6 bases. The J call may be incorrect, as the DNA end agrees better with TRBJ2-7. Germline V gene sequence: CDR1 SQVTM, CDR2 ANQGSEA. This CDR3 is 13 amino acids long. CDR3 in DNA: TGCGGCGCCCAGGGGATTGAAAACTACGAGCAGTACTTC. Its translation: CGAQGIENYEQYF.

This clonotype showed up just a few times. This chain uses TRBV9 with TRBJ2-3, with D tentatively TRBD1 (5 bases). The CDR3 is 15 residues long. V gave up 4 bases and J gave up 2 bases, with 14 bases separating them. From germline, CDR1 is SGDLS and CDR2 YYNGEE. The CDR3 spells CASSTQGSLTDTQYF. Written as DNA, the CDR3 is TGTGCCAGCAGCACTCAGGGTTCCCTCACAGATACGCAGTATTTT. Complete variable domain (other parts from reference TRBV9 and TRBJ2-3): DSGVTQTPKHLITATGQRVTLRCSPRSGDLSVYWYQQSLDQGLQFLIQYYNGEERAKGNILERFSAQQFPDLHSELNLSSLELGDSALYFCASSTQGSLTDTQYFGPGTRLTVL.

The chain joins TRBV27 to TRBJ2-7; TRBD2 agrees at 7 bases. This CDR3 has 13 residues. The junction had 6 bases not matched to a gene; V was cut back by 9 bases and J by 1 base. Germline V gene data show CDR1 as MNHEY and CDR2 as SMNVEV (reference sequence). The CDR3 reads CASSNGGSYEQYF. The CDR3 DNA follows: TGTGCCAGTAGTAACGGGGGGTCCTACGAGCAGTACTTC.

In DNA, the CDR3 is TGTGCCAGCAGTGATTCCGGGATAGACGGCTCCTACGAGCAGTACTTC. As protein: CASSDSGIDGSYEQYF. The rearrangement uses TRBV2 and TRBJ2-7; D is possibly TRBD2 (5 bases). Trimming removed 3 bases from V and 0 bases from J, with 15 bases in between. CDR1 is SNHLY and CDR2 is FYNNEI in the germline V gene. The length of the CDR3 is 16 residues.

CDR3 amino acids: CASSTSSGGAADTQYF. The CDR3, as DNA: TGCGCCAGCAGCACTTCTAGCGGGGGGGCGGCAGATACGCAGTATTTT. The rearrangement links TRBV5-1 to TRBJ2-3; 12 nucleotides line up with TRBD2. CDR3 size: 16 residues. J gave up 4 bases and V 4 bases, and 7 bases lay outside the gene matches. The germline gives CDR1 SGHRS, CDR2 YFSETQ.

Concerning this clonotype: One junction end disagrees with the germline gene, perhaps due to a read error. The chain has TRBV5-1 and TRBJ2-1; D is unclear. CDR1 and CDR2 from the germline V gene are SGHRS and YFSETQ. This CDR3 contains 12 residues. In nucleotides, the CDR3 is TGCACCAGCAGCACGGAGATCAATGAGCAGTTCTTC. Translating it yields CTSSTEINEQFF.